This T cell receptor (beta chain) was sequenced during a study of identical twins. TCRdb reprocessed the 5' RACE reads with MiXCR, giving one entry per CDR3 protein. Of around 250,000 distinct CDR3 sequences listed, roughly 13% are singletons. This clonotype was counted ten times or more. The length of the CDR3 is 16 residues. Trimming removed 1 base from V and 5 bases from J; junction bases left unmatched: 7. Looked up from germline, CDR1 is SGHVS and CDR2 is FQNEAQ. A further study also used this sample, focusing on yellow fever vaccine responses in identical twins.

The rearrangement links TRBV7-8 to TRBJ2-3, with TRBD2 matching 9 bases. The sequenced material came from memory (CD45RO+) T cells sorted from blood. The sequence was obtained from a woman under 30 in good health. The CDR3 protein is CASSLVRGGAGDTQYF. CDR3 in DNA: TGTGCCAGCAGCTTAGTTCGCGGGGGGGCTGGAGATACGCAGTATTTT.